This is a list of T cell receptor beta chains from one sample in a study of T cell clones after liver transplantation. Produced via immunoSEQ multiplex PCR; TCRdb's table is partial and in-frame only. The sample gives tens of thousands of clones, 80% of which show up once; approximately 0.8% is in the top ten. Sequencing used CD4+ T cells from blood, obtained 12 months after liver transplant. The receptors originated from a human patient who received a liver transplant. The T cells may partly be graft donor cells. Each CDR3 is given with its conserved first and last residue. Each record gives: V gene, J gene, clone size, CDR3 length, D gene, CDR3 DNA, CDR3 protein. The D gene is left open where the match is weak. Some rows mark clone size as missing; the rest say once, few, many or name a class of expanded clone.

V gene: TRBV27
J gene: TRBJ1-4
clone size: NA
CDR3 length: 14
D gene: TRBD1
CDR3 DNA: TGTGCCAGCACCTCCAGGGGGGGGGCTGAAAAACTGTTTTTT
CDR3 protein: CASTSRGGAEKLFF

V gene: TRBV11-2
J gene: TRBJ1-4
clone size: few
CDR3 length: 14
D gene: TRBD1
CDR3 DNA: TGTGCCAGCAGCCGGACAGGGACTTATGAAAAACTGTTTTTT
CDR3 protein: CASSRTGTYEKLFF

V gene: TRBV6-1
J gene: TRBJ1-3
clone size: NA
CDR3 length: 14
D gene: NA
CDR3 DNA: TGTGCCAGCAGTGAAAATAACGCCGGAAACACCATATATTTT
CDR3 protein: CASSENNAGNTIYF

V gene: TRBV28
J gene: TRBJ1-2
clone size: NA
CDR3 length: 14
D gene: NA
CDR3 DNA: TGTGCCAGCACCTACAGCGACAGGAGTGGCGGCTACACCTTC
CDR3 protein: CASTYSDRSGGYTF

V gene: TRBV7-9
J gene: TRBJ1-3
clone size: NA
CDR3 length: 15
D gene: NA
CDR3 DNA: TGTGCCAGCATCAGTGCAGGGACCTCTGGAAACACCATATATTTT
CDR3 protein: CASISAGTSGNTIYF

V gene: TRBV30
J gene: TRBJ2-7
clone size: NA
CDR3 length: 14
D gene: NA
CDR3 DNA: TGTGCCTGGAGCGAAGGGGGTTCAGTCTACGAGCAGTACTTC
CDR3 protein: CAWSEGGSVYEQYF

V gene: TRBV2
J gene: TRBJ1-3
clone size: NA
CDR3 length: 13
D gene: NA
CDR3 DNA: TGTGCCAGCAGCGGGACTGCTGGAAACACCATATATTTT
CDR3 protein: CASSGTAGNTIYF

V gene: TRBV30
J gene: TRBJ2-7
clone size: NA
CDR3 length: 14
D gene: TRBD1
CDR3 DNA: TGTGCCTGGAGTGTACAGGGGGCATCCTACGAGCAGTACTTC
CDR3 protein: CAWSVQGASYEQYF

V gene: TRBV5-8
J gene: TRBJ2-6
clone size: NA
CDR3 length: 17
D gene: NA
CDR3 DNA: TGTGCCAGCAGCTTCGACAGGCTTATCTCTGGGGCCAACGTCCTGACTTTC
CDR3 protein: CASSFDRLISGANVLTF

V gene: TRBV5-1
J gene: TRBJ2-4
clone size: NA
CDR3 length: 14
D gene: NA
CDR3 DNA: TGCGCCAGCAGCTTTGGGGACACCAAAAACATTCAGTACTTC
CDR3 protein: CASSFGDTKNIQYF

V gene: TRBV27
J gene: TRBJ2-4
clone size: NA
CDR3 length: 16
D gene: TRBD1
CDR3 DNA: TGTGCCAGCAGTATGGGACAGGGGAGGGCCAAAAACATTCAGTACTTC
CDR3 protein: CASSMGQGRAKNIQYF

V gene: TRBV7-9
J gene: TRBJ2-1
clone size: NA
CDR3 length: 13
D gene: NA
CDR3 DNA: TGTGCCAGCAGCTTAGTTTCCTACAATGAGCAGTTCTTC
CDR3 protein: CASSLVSYNEQFF

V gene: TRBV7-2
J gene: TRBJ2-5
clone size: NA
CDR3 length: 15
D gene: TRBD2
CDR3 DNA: TGTGCCAGCAGCCCCCCTGGGACTAGGGGCGAGACCCAGTACTTC
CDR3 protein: CASSPPGTRGETQYF

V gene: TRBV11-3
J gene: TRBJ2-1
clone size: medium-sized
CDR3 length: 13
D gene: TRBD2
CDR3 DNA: TGTGCCAGCAGCTTAGAAGGGGAGGGCTCGCAGTTCTTC
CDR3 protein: CASSLEGEGSQFF

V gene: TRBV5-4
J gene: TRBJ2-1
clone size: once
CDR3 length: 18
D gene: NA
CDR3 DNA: TGTGCCAGCAGCTTAGCCAGCGTCAAGTGGAGCTCCTACAATGAGCAGTTCTTC
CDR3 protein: CASSLASVKWSSYNEQFF

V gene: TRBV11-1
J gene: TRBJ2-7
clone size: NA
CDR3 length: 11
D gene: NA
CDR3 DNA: TGTGCCAGCAGCTTTGACTACGAGCAGTACTTC
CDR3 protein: CASSFDYEQYF

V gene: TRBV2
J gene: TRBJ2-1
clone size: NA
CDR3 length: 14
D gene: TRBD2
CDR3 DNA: TGTGCCATCCCAGCGGGAGGGCCGGTCAATGAGCAGTTCTTC
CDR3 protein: CAIPAGGPVNEQFF

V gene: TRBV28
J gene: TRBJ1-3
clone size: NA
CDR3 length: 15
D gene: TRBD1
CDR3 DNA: TGTGCCAGCAGGGGATGGACAGGCCCTGGAAACACCATATATTTT
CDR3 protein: CASRGWTGPGNTIYF

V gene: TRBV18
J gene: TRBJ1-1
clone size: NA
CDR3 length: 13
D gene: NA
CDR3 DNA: TGTGCCAGCTCACCCGGGGGCGACCTTGAAGCTTTCTTT
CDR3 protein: CASSPGGDLEAFF

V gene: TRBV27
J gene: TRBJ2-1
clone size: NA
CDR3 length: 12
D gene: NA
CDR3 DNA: TGTGCCAGCAGTCCCGGGACTACAGGGGAGTTCTTC
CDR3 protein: CASSPGTTGEFF

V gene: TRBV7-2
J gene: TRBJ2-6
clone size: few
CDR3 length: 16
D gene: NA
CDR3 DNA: TGTGCCAGCAGCCTCTCGGGCCTCTCTGGGGCCAACGTCCTGACTTTC
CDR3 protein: CASSLSGLSGANVLTF

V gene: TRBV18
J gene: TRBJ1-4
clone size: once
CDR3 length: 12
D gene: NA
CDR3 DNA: TGTGCCAGCTCACCACGGGGAGAAAAACTGTTTTTT
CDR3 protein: CASSPRGEKLFF

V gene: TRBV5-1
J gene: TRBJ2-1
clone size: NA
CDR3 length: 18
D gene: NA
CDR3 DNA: TGCGCCAGCACCGCCGGGCGGGGTGAACGGCCGTTAAACAATGAGCAGTTCTTC
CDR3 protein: CASTAGRGERPLNNEQFF

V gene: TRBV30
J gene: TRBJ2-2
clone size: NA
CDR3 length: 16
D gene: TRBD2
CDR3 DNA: TGTGCCTGGAGTGTAGGGCTAGCGGGAGCGGGCGGGGAGCTGTTTTTT
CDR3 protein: CAWSVGLAGAGGELFF